The clone carrying this T cell receptor (beta chain) was recorded a few times. What it binds is unknown. Expressed TCRB transcripts got sequenced, as all isolated RNA was reverse transcribed. TCRdb's copy holds only in-frame clones and misses some; the assay was immunoSEQ multiplex PCR. The data show some 660,000 clones, more than 13% seen once. The sample belongs to a study of beta chain features in type 1 diabetes. The study's findings and limits: Moderate yet significant TCRB CDR3 shortening was seen in Type 1 diabetes patients in all four CD4+ subsets.

The CDR3 has 14 residues. V shed 4 bases, J shed 2 bases, and the junction held 5 bases outside the gene matches. Germline V gene lookup returns CDR1 MNHNS and CDR2 SASEGT. Sorted CD4+ subsets: naive, central memory, regulatory, stem cell-like memory (CD45RO/CCR7/CD25/CD127/CD95/CD27 panel). The clonotype comes from a man younger than 35 with type 1 diabetes. Sequencing input: naive CD4+ T cells from blood. J is TRBJ2-7 and V is TRBV6-1; 7 nucleotides agree with TRBD1. The CDR3 DNA follows: TGTGCCAGCAGTGGATGGGACAGAACCTACGAGCAGTACTTC. Protein sequence: CASSGWDRTYEQYF.